Below are 3 T cell receptor beta chains sequenced from a single sample in a study of vaccination and CD4 T cells after COVID-19. Treatment described: approximately nine-day PBMC culture with coronavirus spike peptide pools or control peptides (ViraFEST assay). From the unexposed donor, CD4+ T cells were collected ahead of the COVID-19 pandemic (2011-2018). Their recognized antigens are unknown. The Oncomine TCR Beta short-read assay sequenced DNA from cultured CD4+ T cells. Genomic DNA was extracted from cultured CD4+ T cells. TCRdb independently ran MiXCR on the PCR reads; one entry per CDR3 protein. The sample yields fewer than 7,000 distinct CDR3 sequences, around 35% seen once. The sequencing sample was made of CD4+ T cells from blood, cultured in vitro. All receptors come from a human donor in good health.

The chain carries TRBV30 and TRBJ2-7; 9 nucleotides agree with TRBD1. The J segment lost 1 base and the V segment lost 5 bases, leaving 6 bases of the junction unmatched. Per germline, CDR1 GTSNPN and CDR2 SVGIG (reference sequence). The CDR3 is 14 residues long. CDR3 bases: TGTGCCTGGTCCGCGGGACAGGGATCCTACGAGCAGTACTTC. Protein sequence: CAWSAGQGSYEQYF.

J is TRBJ1-1 and V is TRBV29-1, with D perhaps matching TRBD1 (6 bases). V gave up 7 bases and J gave up 4 bases, with 13 bases separating them. CDR3 length equals 12 residues. CDR1 and CDR2 from the germline V gene are SQVTM and ANQGSEA. The CDR3 sequence is CSAVKGGTEAFF. In DNA, the CDR3 is TGCAGCGCCGTGAAGGGGGGCACTGAAGCTTTCTTT.

The chain combines TRBV20-1 with TRBJ2-3, with 9 bases identical to TRBD2. The trim removed 2 bases at V and 2 bases at J, leaving 8 bases unmatched. The CDR3 is 16 amino acids. CDR1 DFQATT and CDR2 SNEGSKA come from the germline V gene (reference sequence). The CDR3 protein is CSARRASGISTDTQYF. CDR3 in DNA: TGCAGTGCTAGAAGAGCTAGCGGGATTTCCACAGATACGCAGTATTTT.